This T cell receptor beta chain stems from a study of beta chain features in type 1 diabetes (dated by TCRdb to the late 2010s). With regard to the full study: Mean age, gender distribution, total cell number and subset yield did not differ between patients and healthy donors. Regulatory and stem cell-like memory subsets were isolated from only 8 patients and roughly eight healthy donors, whereas naive and central memory subsets came from all 28 donors. A total of roughly 110 million sorted cells were examined across all samples, and the number of cells per subset was strongly correlated with RNA yield. In the study, TCRB repertoires of sorted circulating CD4+ T cell subsets from recently diagnosed type 1 diabetes patients were compared with those of matched healthy donors. What the work shows at the level of the full study, not this receptor alone: Because cDNA was sequenced instead of genomic DNA, highly expressing activated cells could be over-represented, though the groups showed no difference in activation or CD3 levels. HLA sub-analyses involved small numbers of individuals, so any influence of HLA type on TCRB rearrangement remained unresolved. A moderate but significant shortening of TCRB CDR3 length was observed in type 1 diabetes patients in all four CD4+ subsets. Shorter templates might be favored by PCR, yet because patient and control samples were amplified and corrected together, any such skew would affect both groups equally. Naive, central memory and regulatory TCRB repertoires appeared to be more alike among patients than among healthy donors. At VDJ recombination sites, patients with type 1 diabetes made fewer insertions and deleted more nucleotides, a pattern implying thymic rearrangement abnormalities.

Trimming takes 4 bases off V and 8 bases off J; junction bases not matched to a gene: 3. Including cysteine and phenylalanine, the CDR3 has 13 amino acids. Of all the DNA, just the CDR3 is kept, 39 bases in frame from base 1. CDR1 and CDR2 are drawn from the germline V gene: SQVTM, ANQGSEA. All of the isolated RNA was reverse transcribed with the High Capacity cDNA Reverse Transcription Kit, so expressed TCRB transcripts were sequenced. Naive, central memory and regulatory T cell samples underwent deep immunoSEQ sequencing, averaging around 3.9 million total reads per sample. After sorted cells were lysed in RLT buffer, RNA was extracted with DNase-treated RNeasy Micro or Mini kits, with the choice depending on cell number. Each cell subset was processed on its own to prevent cross-contamination, while patient and healthy donor samples were processed together. The immunoSEQ multiplex PCR was used to amplify TCRB sequences from cDNA, yielding 87-bp fragments that span the CDR3 region. The amplicons were sequenced using the Illumina HiSeq platform. The authors processed their data as follows. Synthetic template baselines were used to correct PCR bias computationally, reads within Hamming distance 2 were collapsed, and singletons that could not be merged were discarded. Reads were aligned against IMGT to assign V, D and J genes, CDR3 length and insertions or deletions at six rearrangement sites. Within each subset, clonotype counts were normalized to sorted cell number, and only after that were true diversity and Gini coefficients computed with the tcR R package. The overlap coefficient, calculated on TCRB nucleotide sequences, was used to measure repertoire sharing. As stored in TCRdb, this immuneACCESS dataset retains in-frame rearrangements with V and J assigned. A fraction of the clones does not appear; measured against another copy, unresolved V genes explain less than half of the discrepancy, and the remainder lacks a known reason. V and J calls and clone size are those listed in that table; D and trimming were worked out from the DNA. This sample is represented by about 160,000 clones; 7.5% to 8.5% of them were singletons. Under 0.55% of the sample belongs to the ten largest clones.

Each donor gave one peripheral blood draw, about 110 mL on average, collected into heparinised tubes. Using a panel that included CD45RO, CCR7, CD25, CD127, CD95 and CD27, naive, central memory, regulatory and stem cell-like memory CD4+ T cells were sorted on a BD FACSAria II. A purity above 98% was achieved for all sorted populations. PBMCs were separated immediately by Lymphoprep density gradient centrifugation and were stained directly, without being cultured. To minimize batch effects, samples were stained and sorted in pairs, one healthy donor with one patient per experiment. About this clone itself: Its recognized antigen is unknown. Nothing much larger sits one base from this clone, and base qualities are not available.

The TCR was taken from a man aged 18 to 29 with type 1 diabetes. The rearrangement combines TRBV29-1 with TRBJ2-1; the central 12 bases match TRBD2. Sequencing was done on a sample of central memory CD4+ T cells from blood. The nucleotide sequence reads TGCAGCGTTGGGACTAGCGGGATCTATGAGCAGTTCTTC. It codes for CSVGTSGIYEQFF.